Listed below are T cell receptor beta chains from one sample, sequenced in a study of blood T cells in healthy people across ages. MiXCR was run by TCRdb on the 5' RACE reads, yielding one entry per CDR3 protein. The sample has about 800,000 distinct CDR3 sequences; over 45% are singletons. Sequenced: blood. The receptors stem from a man between 25 and 39 years old in good health. Each CDR3 is given with its conserved first and last residue. D genes are given only for firm matches. Expanded clones get a size class; other rows say once, few or many, or leave the size out.

v_call	j_call	clone_size	d_call	cdr3_nt	cdr3_aa
TRBV7-8	TRBJ2-3	.	.	TGTGCCAGCAGCTCTAACTCAGATACGCAGTATTTT	CASSSNSDTQYF
TRBV5-5	TRBJ2-5	.	TRBD1	TGTGCCAGCAGCTTGGGGGGACAGGAAGAGACCCAGTACTTC	CASSLGGQEETQYF
TRBV19	TRBJ2-5	.	TRBD1	TGTGCCAGTAGACGACAGGGGGCCGGAGAGACCCAGTACTTC	CASRRQGAGETQYF
TRBV20-1	TRBJ2-4	many	.	TGCAGTGCTAGGCTCCGGGGCAAAAACATTCAGTACTTC	CSARLRGKNIQYF
TRBV20-1	TRBJ2-5	.	.	TGCATCCCAGACGGGGAGATCGGGAATGAGCAGTACTTC	CIPDGEIGNEQYF
TRBV7-9	TRBJ2-1	few	.	TGTGCCAGCAGCGACCTGGTAGGGTTCAATGAGCAGTTCTTC	CASSDLVGFNEQFF
TRBV6-1	TRBJ2-1	.	.	TGTGCCAGCAGCCCCTATAGCGTCAGGGAGGTTTCGGATGAGCAGTTCTTC	CASSPYSVREVSDEQFF
TRBV29-1	TRBJ2-1	.	TRBD1	TGCAGCGTTGAACCAGGGGGCCGCTACAATGAGCAGTTCTTC	CSVEPGGRYNEQFF
TRBV14	TRBJ1-2	.	.	TGTGCCAGCAGCCAGACAGTTAACTATGGCTACACCTTC	CASSQTVNYGYTF
TRBV7-9	TRBJ2-5	.	.	TGTGCCAGCAGCCCCCCTCTCCGGGGTCAAGAGACCCAGTACTTC	CASSPPLRGQETQYF
TRBV7-9	TRBJ2-5	.	TRBD2	TGTGCCAGCAGCTCCAGCGGGAGCGGACAGACCCAGTACTTC	CASSSSGSGQTQYF
TRBV15	TRBJ2-5	.	.	TGTGCCACCAGCTTCGGGGCCCTAGAAGGGTATGAGCAGTACTTC	CATSFGALEGYEQYF
TRBV5-1	TRBJ2-3	.	TRBD2	TGCGCCAGCACTCTAAGCGGGGTCACAGATACGCAGTATTTT	CASTLSGVTDTQYF
TRBV20-1	TRBJ2-3	.	TRBD2	TGCAGTGCTCGGACTAGCTCCGGCACAGATACGCAGTATTTT	CSARTSSGTDTQYF
TRBV7-2	TRBJ1-2	.	.	TGTGCCAGCAGCGAAAGGACCCCTAACTATGGCTACACCTTC	CASSERTPNYGYTF
TRBV20-1	TRBJ1-2	.	.	TGCAGTGCTAGAAGCGGGGCCTATGGCTACACCTTC	CSARSGAYGYTF
TRBV4-3	TRBJ2-4	.	TRBD2	TGCGCCAGCAGCTTAACGGGAGGGAGTCAAATTCAGTACTTC	CASSLTGGSQIQYF
TRBV29-1	TRBJ2-5	.	TRBD1	TGCAGCGTTGAAGATCAGAGTAGGACAGGGGGGCAAGAGACCCAGTACTTC	CSVEDQSRTGGQETQYF
TRBV11-2	TRBJ2-1	few	TRBD2	TGTGCCAGCAACGGGGGGGCTAGGGTTGTCAATTACAATGAGCAGTTCTTC	CASNGGARVVNYNEQFF
TRBV7-2	TRBJ1-6	many	.	TGTGCCAGCAGCTACAGGGTGGTGTCACCCCTCCACTTT	CASSYRVVSPLHF
TRBV6-5	TRBJ2-1	.	TRBD2	TGTGCCAGCAGGAAACTAGCGGGACGTTACAATGAGCAGTTCTTC	CASRKLAGRYNEQFF
TRBV2	TRBJ2-3	few	.	TGTGCCAGCAGCACCTTTCTGGACTTCCTAAAAGATACGCAGTATTTT	CASSTFLDFLKDTQYF
TRBV4-3	TRBJ2-7	few	.	TGCGCCAGCAGCCAAGAGTGGGCTTCGCCGGGGTACGAGCAGTACTTC	CASSQEWASPGYEQYF
TRBV6-6	TRBJ2-1	few	TRBD2	TGTGCCAGCAGTCCTGGGACTAGCGCTTACAATGAGCAGTTCTTC	CASSPGTSAYNEQFF
TRBV7-9	TRBJ2-6	.	TRBD1	TGTGCCAGCAGTAACAGACAGGGGGCGGTTTCTGGGGCCAACGTCCTGACTTTC	CASSNRQGAVSGANVLTF
TRBV20-1	TRBJ2-7	.	TRBD2	TGCAGTGCTCCTAGCGGGGTGACCTACGAGCAGTACTTC	CSAPSGVTYEQYF
TRBV28	TRBJ2-1	once	TRBD2	TGTGCCAGCAGTTTCGCCAGCGGGAGATATATTAATGAGCAGTTCTTC	CASSFASGRYINEQFF
TRBV7-2	TRBJ2-7	.	TRBD2	TGTGCCAGCAGCTTAGCAGGCCCGACTAGCGGGGTCCACGAGCAGTACTTC	CASSLAGPTSGVHEQYF
TRBV27	TRBJ1-2	.	.	TGTGCCAGCACCCCTTTTAGGGGATCCTATGGCTACACCTTC	CASTPFRGSYGYTF
TRBV2	TRBJ2-1	.	TRBD2	TGTGCCAGCAAATTCACGAGGACTAGCGGGAGGGCTGAGCAGTTCTTC	CASKFTRTSGRAEQFF
TRBV20-1	TRBJ1-1	.	.	TGCAGTGCTAGAGATAGGATAGTGAACACTGAAGCTTTCTTT	CSARDRIVNTEAFF
TRBV12-3/TRBV12-4	TRBJ2-5	.	.	TGTGCCAGCAGTTATAAGAGATTGACCCAGTACTTC	CASSYKRLTQYF
TRBV20-1	TRBJ2-7	.	.	TGCAGTGCTAGAAGGCGCCGGAGGGACCCAACCGAGCAGTACTTC	CSARRRRRDPTEQYF
TRBV6-5	TRBJ1-1	.	.	TGTGCCACCGAGTGGCTGAATGAAGCTTTCTTT	CATEWLNEAFF
TRBV5-1	TRBJ1-2	few	.	TGCGCCAGCAGCTTGGCCACGGACAGCATCTACACCTTC	CASSLATDSIYTF
TRBV10-3	TRBJ2-3	.	.	TGTGCCATCGCAAACATCACAGATACGCAGTATTTT	CAIANITDTQYF
TRBV12-3/TRBV12-4	TRBJ2-3	few	TRBD1	TGTGCCAGCACCCAACAGGGGCCCTCAGATACGCAGTATTTT	CASTQQGPSDTQYF
TRBV6-5	TRBJ2-2	.	TRBD2	TGTGCCAGCAGTTACTATGCGGGGGGAAGAACCGGGGAGCTGTTTTTT	CASSYYAGGRTGELFF
TRBV12-3/TRBV12-4	TRBJ1-2	.	TRBD1	TGTGCCAGCAGTTTAGCGAGGGGGCCTAACTATGGCTACACCTTC	CASSLARGPNYGYTF
TRBV12-3/TRBV12-4	TRBJ2-1	.	.	TGTGCCAGCAGTTCAGGCGGGGCGAGCTCCTACAATGAGCAGTTCTTC	CASSSGGASSYNEQFF
TRBV20-1	TRBJ2-1	.	.	TGCAGTGCTAGAGATGGGGGCGGCCCTGTGAATGAGCAGTTCTTC	CSARDGGGPVNEQFF
TRBV6-1	TRBJ2-3	.	TRBD1	TGTGCCAGCAGTCGAGGGCCGGGACAGGGAACAGATACGCAGTATTTT	CASSRGPGQGTDTQYF
TRBV5-1	TRBJ2-7	.	.	TGCGCCAGCAGCGGGGGCAGTAGGCAACCCTACGAGCAGTACTTC	CASSGGSRQPYEQYF
TRBV5-1	TRBJ1-6	few	.	TGCGCCAGCAGCATAAGGCTCGGGGATTCACCCCTCCACTTT	CASSIRLGDSPLHF
TRBV10-3	TRBJ1-1	few	TRBD1	TGTGCCATCTCGGACAGGGAGAACACTGAAGCTTTCTTT	CAISDRENTEAFF
TRBV7-2	TRBJ2-6	.	.	TGTGCCAGCAGCTTAAGGAGTAGAGGAGTCTCATCTGGGGCCAACGTCCTGACTTTC	CASSLRSRGVSSGANVLTF
TRBV7-2	TRBJ2-1	few	.	TGTGCCAGCAGCACCAGACAGGTTCGGGATGAGCAGTTCTTC	CASSTRQVRDEQFF
TRBV5-1	TRBJ2-5	.	TRBD2	TGCGCCAGCAGCTCCATAGCGGGAGTGGTGGGGGAGACCCAGTACTTC	CASSSIAGVVGETQYF
TRBV10-1	TRBJ2-7	.	.	TGCGCCAGCAGTGACGGGTCGACAGCGCGAACCTACGAGCAGTACTTC	CASSDGSTARTYEQYF